The 29 T cell receptor beta chains listed next were all sequenced from one sample in a study of OX40 agonist ivuxolimab in advanced cancers. Some clones are missing from TCRdb's copy, which holds only in-frame ones; the method was immunoSEQ multiplex PCR. The sample contains just over 60,000 clones, 80% to 95% of which appear only once. The source material was CD4+ or CD8+ T cells sorted from blood, sampled in a trial of the OX40 agonist ivuxolimab. The receptors were sampled from an adult with an advanced solid tumor such as melanoma, head and neck, liver or kidney cancer.

CDR3: CASSSRDFSRDGQYF. The CDR3 coding sequence is TGTGCCAGCAGCTCCCGGGACTTTTCCCGTGATGGGCAGTATTTT. This chain joins TRBV13 and TRBJ2-3; TRBD2 might be the D (6 bases). Per germline, CDR1 PRHDT and CDR2 FYEKMQ (reference sequence). The CDR3 has 15 residues. Trimming removed 4 bases at V and 11 bases at J, with 22 bases between. The complete variable domain, with remaining parts taken from reference TRBV13 and TRBJ2-3, reads AAGVIQSPRHLIKEKRETATLKCYPIPRHDTVYWYQQGPGQDPQFLISFYEKMQSDKGSIPDRFSAQQFSDYHSELNMSSLELGDSALYFCASSSRDFSRDGQYFGPGTRLTVL.

The chain recombines TRBV5-4 with TRBJ1-2, with TRBD1 identical over 10 bases. CDR1 SGHNT and CDR2 YYREEE come from the germline V gene (reference sequence). The CDR3 length is 18 residues. V gave up 5 bases and J gave up 3 bases; unmatched junction bases: 16. In DNA form, the CDR3 reads TGTGCCAGCAGACGGAGCGACAGGGGGCTAAGGAAAGACTATGGCTACACCTTC. Protein: CASRRSDRGLRKDYGYTF.

The chain has TRBV4-1 and TRBJ1-1, with a tentative D call TRBD1 (6 bases). The germline V gene encodes CDR1 MGHRA and CDR2 YSYEKL. This CDR3 contains 14 residues. Trimming removed 4 bases at V and 5 bases at J, with 14 bases between. CDR3 residues: CASSRETGYTEAFF. As DNA, the CDR3 is TGCGCCAGCAGCCGAGAAACAGGGTATACTGAAGCTTTCTTT.

The J gene is TRBJ1-3, the V gene TRBV7-9, with D unresolved. Trimming removed 5 bases from V and 2 bases from J, with 13 bases in between. The CDR3 totals 15 residues. Per germline, CDR1 SEHNR and CDR2 FQNEAQ (reference sequence). CDR3 in DNA: TGTGCCAGCAGCATTTGGACCGATCCTGGAAACACCATATATTTT. This codes for CASSIWTDPGNTIYF.

Remarks on this clone: The junction differs from germline at one of its ends, possibly a read error. J is TRBJ2-7 and V is TRBV6-1; D is undetermined. CDR3 size: 11 residues. Germline V CDR1 and CDR2: MNHNS, SASEGT. Written as DNA, the CDR3 is TGTGCCAGCAGTGAAGGTCCTCAGGTTTGGTTC. Translating it yields CASSEGPQVWF.

V is TRBV2 and J is TRBJ1-6; perhaps TRBD1 as D (6 bases). Germline-derived CDR1 and CDR2 are SNHLY and FYNNEI. V was trimmed by 2 bases and J by 6 bases, leaving 14 bases between them. CDR3 size: 16 residues. DNA of the CDR3: TGTGCCAGCAGTGAATGGGGGCCACGCGGTAATTCACCCCTCCACTTT. Its translation is CASSEWGPRGNSPLHF.

The chain carries TRBV2 and TRBJ1-2; tentative D call: TRBD1 (6 bases). The CDR3 is made up of 20 amino acids. Per the germline V gene, CDR1 is SNHLY and CDR2 is FYNNEI. Trimming shortened V by 1 base and J by 2 bases, and 26 bases separated the two germline ends. The CDR3, as DNA: TGTGCCAGCAGTGAAGGACGTTGGGGGGCTAACAGAAGAGGGAACTATGGCTACACCTTC. This encodes CASSEGRWGANRRGNYGYTF. Drawing the rest from reference TRBV2 and TRBJ1-2, the complete variable domain is EPEVTQTPSHQVTQMGQEVILRCVPISNHLYFYWYRQILGQKVEFLVSFYNNEISEKSEIFDDQFSVERPDGSNFTLKIRSTKLEDSAMYFCASSEGRWGANRRGNYGYTFGSGTRLTVV.

This chain links TRBV29-1 with TRBJ2-5, with TRBD1 matching 8 bases. There are 19 residues in the CDR3. V was clipped by 4 bases and J by 2 bases; unmatched bases: 21. CDR1 and CDR2 from the germline V gene are SQVTM and ANQGSEA. The CDR3 loop reads CSVVPESLGQEILQETQYF. CDR3 nucleotide sequence: TGCAGCGTTGTTCCGGAGAGTTTGGGACAGGAGATATTACAAGAGACCCAGTACTTC.

The rearrangement uses TRBV7-9 and TRBJ2-2, with a possible D match to TRBD2 (5 bases). Germline assignment: CDR1 SEHNR and CDR2 FQNEAQ (reference sequence). The CDR3 is 14 residues long. V was pared by 5 bases and J by 3 bases, with 10 bases between. CDR3 nucleotide sequence: TGTGCCAGCAGCACCACGGGGTACACCGGGGAGCTGTTTTTT. Amino acids: CASSTTGYTGELFF. The full variable domain, in which reference TRBV7-9 and TRBJ2-2 provide the parts outside the CDR3, is DTGVSQNPRHKITKRGQNVTFRCDPISEHNRLYWYRQTLGQGPEFLTYFQNEAQLEKSRLLSDRFSAERPKGSFSTLEIQRTEQGDSAMYLCASSTTGYTGELFFGEGSRLTVL.

The gene calls are TRBV27 and TRBJ2-5; D might be TRBD2 (6 bases). The germline CDR1 and CDR2 sequences are MNHEY and SMNVEV (reference sequence). The CDR3 spans 15 residues. V was shortened by 2 bases and J by 4 bases, with 14 bases between the two germline ends. The CDR3 spells CASSLGAGRTETQYF. The CDR3 DNA reads as TGTGCCAGCAGTTTAGGGGCGGGAAGGACAGAGACCCAGTACTTC.

This clone was recorded only once. The chain links TRBV2 to TRBJ2-5, with TRBD1 matching 7 bases. The CDR3 length is 13 residues. The V gene end was trimmed by 8 bases and the J gene end by 4 bases; junction bases not matched to a gene: 7. Germline assignment: CDR1 SNHLY and CDR2 FYNNEI. The CDR3 nucleotides read TGTGCCAGCTTTTACCGGGACAGAGAGACCCAGTACTTC. Its protein product is CASFYRDRETQYF. Filled out from reference TRBV2 and TRBJ2-5, the complete variable domain reads EPEVTQTPSHQVTQMGQEVILRCVPISNHLYFYWYRQILGQKVEFLVSFYNNEISEKSEIFDDQFSVERPDGSNFTLKIRSTKLEDSAMYFCASFYRDRETQYFGPGTRLLVL.

The DNA for the CDR3 is TGTGCCACCAGCAGAGATAGCCCAGGGCCGATGACTCCTGCCTCCTACGAGCAGTACTTC. Translated: CATSRDSPGPMTPASYEQYF. The chain links TRBV15 to TRBJ2-7; perhaps TRBD1 as D (5 bases). The CDR3 consists of 20 residues. Trimming removed 0 bases at V and 0 bases at J, with 24 bases between. CDR1 is LNHNV, CDR2 YYDKDF, per germline (reference sequence).

The V and J genes are TRBV14 and TRBJ2-7; TRBD2 is a possible D gene (6 bases). Germline V gene lookup returns CDR1 SGHDN and CDR2 FVKESK. This CDR3 is built from 16 residues. Trimming removed 0 bases at V and 0 bases at J, with 12 bases between. In nucleotides, the CDR3 is TGTGCCAGCAGCCAAGATGAGCGGGTGAGCTCCTACGAGCAGTACTTC. Encoded protein: CASSQDERVSSYEQYF. Complete variable domain (other parts from reference TRBV14 and TRBJ2-7): EAGVTQFPSHSVIEKGQTVTLRCDPISGHDNLYWYRRVMGKEIKFLLHFVKESKQDESGMPNNRFLAERTGGTYSTLKVQPAELEDSGVYFCASSQDERVSSYEQYFGPGTRLTVT.

V usage is TRBV27 and J usage is TRBJ1-4, with D uncertain. V was pared by 2 bases and J by 8 bases, with 9 bases between. Germline CDR1 and CDR2: MNHEY and SMNVEV (reference sequence). The length of the CDR3 is 13 residues. The CDR3 nucleotides are TGTGCCAGCAGTTTACAGGATGGGGAAAAACTGTTTTTT. This gives the protein CASSLQDGEKLFF.

The chain combines TRBV4-3 with TRBJ2-1; D not resolved. There are 17 residues in the CDR3. Germline V gene lookup returns CDR1 LGHNA and CDR2 YSLEER. V dropped 1 base and J dropped 0 bases, with 13 bases sitting between them. CDR3 sequence: CASSQVPGTLSYNEQFF. The CDR3 DNA reads as TGCGCCAGCAGCCAAGTTCCGGGCACTCTCTCCTACAATGAGCAGTTCTTC.

A single count supports this clone. The chain links TRBV14 to TRBJ2-7; tentatively, D is TRBD1 or TRBD2 (5 bases each). The CDR3 sequence is 14 residues long. CDR1 and CDR2 from the germline V gene are SGHDN and FVKESK. Deletions cut 3 bases from V and 7 bases from J, with 16 bases between. As DNA, the CDR3 is TGTGCCAGCAGCCACCGGGACGCACCTAGGGAGCAGTACTTC. Its protein is CASSHRDAPREQYF.

This clone was detected only once. The chain joins TRBV28 to TRBJ2-7, with 11 bases lining up with TRBD2. CDR1 and CDR2 (germline): MDHEN, SYDVKM. This CDR3 is 16 amino acids long. V shed 5 bases, J shed 0 bases, and the junction held 6 bases outside the gene matches. CDR3 residues: CASSPIAGGSSYEQYF. CDR3 DNA sequence: TGTGCCAGCAGTCCTATAGCGGGAGGGTCCTCCTACGAGCAGTACTTC.

The chain is built from TRBV18 and TRBJ2-1; a possible D gene is TRBD2 (5 bases). V dropped 3 bases and J dropped 2 bases, with 17 bases sitting between them. Germline assignment: CDR1 KGHSH and CDR2 LQKENI. The CDR3 has 17 residues. CDR3 DNA sequence: TGTGCCAGCTCACCGACTTACCGGGAAGGGCCCTACAATGAGCAGTTCTTC. Amino acids: CASSPTYREGPYNEQFF.

This chain links TRBV4-1 with TRBJ2-7; D is perhaps TRBD2 (6 bases). From germline, CDR1 is MGHRA and CDR2 YSYEKL. The V and J ends lost 1 base and 2 bases respectively, with 18 bases between them. The CDR3 is made up of 17 amino acids. In nucleotides, the CDR3 is TGCGCCAGCAGCCAAGGGGGAGCCGGGACTCTTGCCTACGAGCAGTACTTC. Translated, it gives CASSQGGAGTLAYEQYF.

The chain is built from TRBV9 and TRBJ2-1; TRBD2 might be the D (5 bases). Germline CDR1 SGDLS, CDR2 YYNGEE. V shed 0 bases and J shed 5 bases, with 9 bases lying between them. This CDR3 comprises 14 residues. CDR3 sequence reads: CASSVDSRDNEQFF. The CDR3 region has the DNA TGTGCCAGCAGCGTAGACTCGCGGGACAATGAGCAGTTCTTC.

The rearrangement uses TRBV10-2 and TRBJ1-3; D is perhaps TRBD1 (6 bases). The V gene lost 6 bases and the J gene lost 0 bases, with 18 bases spanning the gap. CDR1 WSHSY and CDR2 SAAADI come from the germline V gene. The CDR3 extends over 17 amino acids. The CDR3 bases are TGCGCCAGCAGCGAGACGAGGGGGGCGAGCTCTGGAAACACCATATATTTT. It codes for CASSETRGASSGNTIYF.

This clone was counted a single time. The chain joins TRBV25-1 to TRBJ2-5; 9 nucleotides align to TRBD2. The CDR3 sequence is 17 residues long. CDR1 is MGHDK and CDR2 is SYGVNS in the germline V gene. Unmatched junction bases numbered 9, after V lost 2 bases and J lost 2 bases. CDR3 sequence: CASSEDPGLARQETQYF. The CDR3 bases are TGTGCCAGCAGTGAAGATCCGGGACTAGCCAGGCAAGAGACCCAGTACTTC.

This chain uses TRBV6-1 with TRBJ1-1, with D uncertain. The CDR3 has 11 amino acids. CDR1 MNHNS and CDR2 SASEGT come from the germline V gene. The V gene lost 5 bases and the J gene lost 11 bases, with 12 bases spanning the gap. CDR3 nucleotides: TGTGCCAGCAGTAACCCGGCTGGGGCTTTCTTT. Encoded protein: CASSNPAGAFF.

The chain combines TRBV4-1 with TRBJ2-1; 7 bases align to TRBD2. The J segment lost 3 bases and the V segment lost 6 bases, leaving 8 bases of the junction unmatched. This CDR3 is 15 amino acids long. CDR1 and CDR2 from the germline V gene are MGHRA and YSYEKL. CDR3: CASSSSGDRYNEQFF. For the CDR3, the DNA is TGCGCCAGCAGTTCTAGCGGAGATCGCTACAATGAGCAGTTCTTC.

The genes are TRBV7-6 and TRBJ2-1; tentatively, D is TRBD1 (5 bases). Trimming stripped 5 bases from V and 10 bases from J, with 18 bases between. This CDR3 comprises 14 residues. Germline V gene lookup returns CDR1 SGHVS and CDR2 FNYEAQ. The CDR3 nucleotides read TGTGCCAGCAGCCGCCTTGGGGCATCAGGGGAGCAGTTCTTC. Amino acid sequence: CASSRLGASGEQFF.

The CDR3 protein is CASSPGLAGVNEQFF. The CDR3 bases are TGTGCCAGCAGCCCCGGACTAGCGGGAGTCAATGAGCAGTTCTTC. The chain combines TRBV7-8 with TRBJ2-1; 13 bases are a match to TRBD2. This CDR3 contains 15 residues. The germline V gene encodes CDR1 SGHVS and CDR2 FQNEAQ. J gave up 6 bases and V 5 bases, and 4 bases lay outside the gene matches.

The gene calls are TRBV27 and TRBJ2-3; the match to TRBD2 covers 9 bases. Per the germline V gene, CDR1 is MNHEY and CDR2 is SMNVEV (reference sequence). The CDR3 is made up of 15 amino acids. Trimming at V came to 6 bases and at J to 6 bases, leaving 10 bases not matched to a gene. CDR3 sequence (DNA): TGTGCCAGCAGACCGATAGCGGGAGTGTGGGATACGCAGTATTTT. It yields the protein CASRPIAGVWDTQYF.

V is TRBV10-3 and J is TRBJ2-7; D is ambiguous. Germline CDR1 and CDR2: ENHRY and SYGVKD. The CDR3 has 15 amino acids. Trimming took off 4 bases at V and 2 bases at J, with 15 bases between the two ends. CDR3 residues: CAISVRAPGTYEQYF. CDR3 bases: TGTGCCATCAGTGTCCGGGCCCCCGGTACCTACGAGCAGTACTTC.

The rearrangement links TRBV6-1 to TRBJ1-5; possibly TRBD1 for D (5 bases). CDR1 and CDR2 (germline): MNHNS, SASEGT. V was pared by 6 bases and J by 5 bases, with 8 bases between. The CDR3 runs 12 residues. Here the CDR3 DNA reads TGTGCCAGCAGCGGGGGGTATCAGCCCCAGCATTTT. It specifies CASSGGYQPQHF.